The present T cell receptor beta chain was sequenced within a study of regulatory T cells in long-lasting Graves disease. CDR3 regions were amplified by Arm-PCR using iRepertoire HTBI primers to build TCR beta libraries. Each CDR3 protein is one row after TCRdb ran MiXCR on the multiplex PCR reads. The table lists about 470,000 distinct CDR3 sequences, less than 25% of them singletons. Study-wide points: Comparison showed that persistent patients shared more public clonotypes (about 2,600) than new patients (approximately 870). Persistent disease exhibited a predilection for TRBV28, TRBJ1-2 and TRBJ2-5.

The sample's time point: persistent/refractory GD, antithyroid drugs over 5 years with positive TRAb. The authors made the TCR library using RNA they extracted from PBMCs. CDR1 MNHEY and CDR2 SMNVEV come from the germline V gene (reference sequence). V shed 9 bases and J 8 bases; nucleotides not matched to a gene: 7. The length of the CDR3 is 13 residues. For this clonotype: What it recognizes is unknown.

Sequenced here: peripheral blood mononuclear cells (PBMCs), sampled when the disease was refractory, from a patient treated with antithyroid drugs. The chain is built from TRBV27 and TRBJ1-5; 10 bases line up with TRBD1. This clonotype was sampled from a female donor with Graves disease. The CDR3: CASRTGGNEPQHF. CDR3 coding DNA: TGTGCCAGTCGGACAGGGGGTAATGAGCCCCAGCATTTT.